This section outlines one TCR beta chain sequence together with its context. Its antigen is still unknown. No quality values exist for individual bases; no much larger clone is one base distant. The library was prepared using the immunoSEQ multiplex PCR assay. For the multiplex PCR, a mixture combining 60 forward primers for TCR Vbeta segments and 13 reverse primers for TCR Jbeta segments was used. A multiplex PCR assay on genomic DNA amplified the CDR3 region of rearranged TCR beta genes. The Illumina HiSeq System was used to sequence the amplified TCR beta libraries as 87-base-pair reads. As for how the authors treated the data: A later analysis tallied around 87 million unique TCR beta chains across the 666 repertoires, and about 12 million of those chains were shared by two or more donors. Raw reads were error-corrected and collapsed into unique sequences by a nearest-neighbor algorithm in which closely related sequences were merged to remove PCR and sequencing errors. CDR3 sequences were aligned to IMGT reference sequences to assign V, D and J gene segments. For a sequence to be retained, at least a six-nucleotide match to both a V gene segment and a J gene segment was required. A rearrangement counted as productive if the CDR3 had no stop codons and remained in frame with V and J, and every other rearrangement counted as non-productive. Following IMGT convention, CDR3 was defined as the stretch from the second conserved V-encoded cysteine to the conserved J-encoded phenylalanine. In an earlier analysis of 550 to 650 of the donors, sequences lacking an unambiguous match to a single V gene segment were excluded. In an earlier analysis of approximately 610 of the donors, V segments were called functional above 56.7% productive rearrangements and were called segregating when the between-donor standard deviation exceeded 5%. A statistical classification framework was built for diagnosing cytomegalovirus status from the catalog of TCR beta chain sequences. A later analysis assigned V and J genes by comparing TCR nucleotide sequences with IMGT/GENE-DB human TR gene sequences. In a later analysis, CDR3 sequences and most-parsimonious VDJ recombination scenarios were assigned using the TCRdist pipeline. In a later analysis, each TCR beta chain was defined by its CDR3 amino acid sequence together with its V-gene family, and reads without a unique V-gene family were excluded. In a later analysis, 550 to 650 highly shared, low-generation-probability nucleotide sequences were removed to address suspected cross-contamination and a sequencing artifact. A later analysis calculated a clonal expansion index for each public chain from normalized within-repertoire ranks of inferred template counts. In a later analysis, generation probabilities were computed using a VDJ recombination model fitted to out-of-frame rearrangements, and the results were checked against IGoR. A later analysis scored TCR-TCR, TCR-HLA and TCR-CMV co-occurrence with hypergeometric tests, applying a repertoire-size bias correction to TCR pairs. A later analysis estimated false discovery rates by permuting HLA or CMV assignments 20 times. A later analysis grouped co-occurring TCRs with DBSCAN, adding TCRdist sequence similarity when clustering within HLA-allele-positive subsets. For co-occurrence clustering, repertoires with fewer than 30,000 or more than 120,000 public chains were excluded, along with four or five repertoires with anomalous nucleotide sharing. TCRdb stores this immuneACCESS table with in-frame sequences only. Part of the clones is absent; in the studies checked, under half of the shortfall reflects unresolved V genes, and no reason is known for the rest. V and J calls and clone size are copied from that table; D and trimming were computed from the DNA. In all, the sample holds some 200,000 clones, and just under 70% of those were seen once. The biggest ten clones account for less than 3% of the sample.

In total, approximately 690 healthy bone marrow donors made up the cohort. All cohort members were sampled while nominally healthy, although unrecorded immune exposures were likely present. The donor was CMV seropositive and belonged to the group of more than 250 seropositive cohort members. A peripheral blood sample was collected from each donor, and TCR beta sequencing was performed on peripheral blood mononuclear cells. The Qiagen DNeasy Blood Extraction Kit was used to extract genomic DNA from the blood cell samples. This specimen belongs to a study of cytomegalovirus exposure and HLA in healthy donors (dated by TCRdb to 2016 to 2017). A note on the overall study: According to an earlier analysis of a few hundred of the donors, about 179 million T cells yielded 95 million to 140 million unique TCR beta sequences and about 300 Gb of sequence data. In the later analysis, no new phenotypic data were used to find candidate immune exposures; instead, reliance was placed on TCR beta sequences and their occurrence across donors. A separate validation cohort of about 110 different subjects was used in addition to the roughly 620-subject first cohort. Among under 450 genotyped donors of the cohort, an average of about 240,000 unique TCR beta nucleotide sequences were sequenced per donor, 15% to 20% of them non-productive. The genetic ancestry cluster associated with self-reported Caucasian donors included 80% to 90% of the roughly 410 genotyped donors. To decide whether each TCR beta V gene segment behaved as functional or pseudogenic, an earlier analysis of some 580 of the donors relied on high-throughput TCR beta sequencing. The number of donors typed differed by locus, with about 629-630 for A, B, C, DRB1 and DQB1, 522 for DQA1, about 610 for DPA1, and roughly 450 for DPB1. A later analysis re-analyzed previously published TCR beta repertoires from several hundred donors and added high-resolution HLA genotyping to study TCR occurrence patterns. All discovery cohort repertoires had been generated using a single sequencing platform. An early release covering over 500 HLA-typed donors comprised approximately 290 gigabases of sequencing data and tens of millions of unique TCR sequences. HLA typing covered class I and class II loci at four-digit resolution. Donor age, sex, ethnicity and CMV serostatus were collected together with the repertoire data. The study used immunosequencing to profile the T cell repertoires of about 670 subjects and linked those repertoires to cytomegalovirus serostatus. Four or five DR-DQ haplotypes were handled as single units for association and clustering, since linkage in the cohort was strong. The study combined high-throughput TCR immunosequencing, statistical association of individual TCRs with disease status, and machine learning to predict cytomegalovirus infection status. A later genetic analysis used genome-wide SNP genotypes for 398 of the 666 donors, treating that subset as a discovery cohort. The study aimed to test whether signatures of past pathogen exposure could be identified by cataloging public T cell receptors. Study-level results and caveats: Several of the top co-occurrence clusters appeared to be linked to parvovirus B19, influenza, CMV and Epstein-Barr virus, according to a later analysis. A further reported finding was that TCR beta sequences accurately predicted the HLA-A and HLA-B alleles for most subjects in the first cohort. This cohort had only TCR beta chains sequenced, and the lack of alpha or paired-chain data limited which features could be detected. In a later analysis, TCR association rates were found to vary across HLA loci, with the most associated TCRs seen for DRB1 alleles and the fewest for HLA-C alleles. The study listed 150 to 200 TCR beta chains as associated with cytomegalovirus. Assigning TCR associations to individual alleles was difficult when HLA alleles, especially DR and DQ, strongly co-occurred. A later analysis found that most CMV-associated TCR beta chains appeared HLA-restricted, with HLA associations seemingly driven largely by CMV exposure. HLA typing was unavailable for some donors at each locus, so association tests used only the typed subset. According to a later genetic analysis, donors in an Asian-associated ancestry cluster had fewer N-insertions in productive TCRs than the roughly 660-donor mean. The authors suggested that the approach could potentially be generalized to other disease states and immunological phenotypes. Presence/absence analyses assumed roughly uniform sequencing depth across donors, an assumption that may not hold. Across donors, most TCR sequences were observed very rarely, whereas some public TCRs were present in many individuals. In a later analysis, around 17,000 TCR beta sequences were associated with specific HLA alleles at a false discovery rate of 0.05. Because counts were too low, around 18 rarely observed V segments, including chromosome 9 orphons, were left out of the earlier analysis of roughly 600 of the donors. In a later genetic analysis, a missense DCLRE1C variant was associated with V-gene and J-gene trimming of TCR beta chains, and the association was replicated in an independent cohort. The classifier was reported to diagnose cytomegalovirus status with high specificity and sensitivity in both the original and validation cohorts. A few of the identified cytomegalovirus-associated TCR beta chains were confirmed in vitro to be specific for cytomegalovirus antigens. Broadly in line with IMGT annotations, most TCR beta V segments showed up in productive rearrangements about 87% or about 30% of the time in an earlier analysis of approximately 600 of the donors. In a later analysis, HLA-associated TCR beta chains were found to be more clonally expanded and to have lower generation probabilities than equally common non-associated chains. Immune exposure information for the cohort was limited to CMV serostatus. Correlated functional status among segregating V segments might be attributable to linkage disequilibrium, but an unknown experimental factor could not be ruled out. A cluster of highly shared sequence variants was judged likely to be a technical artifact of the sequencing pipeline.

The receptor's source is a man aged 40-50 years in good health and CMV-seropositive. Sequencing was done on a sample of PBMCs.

This receptor carries the CDR3 CASSWSGPYNEQFF. The DNA sequence is given as TGTGCCAGCAGTTGGTCAGGTCCCTACAATGAGCAGTTCTTC. The sequence links TRBV27 to TRBJ2-1, with the D segment identity uncertain. The germline V gene (reference sequence) supplies CDR1 MNHEY and CDR2 SMNVEV. V is pared back by 4 bases and J by 2 bases, with 9 bases lying between the germline termini. The CDR3 spans 14 residues, from the cysteine through the phenylalanine. The entry retains the CDR3 DNA only, 42 bases that are in frame from base 1.